These 18 T cell receptor beta chains came from one sample sequenced in a study of blood T cells in healthy people across ages. A second roughly 6 to 11 cycle PCR used barcoded and J-beta primers. TCRdb used MiXCR to reprocess the 5' RACE reads, holding one entry per CDR3 protein. The sample has about 800,000 distinct CDR3 sequences, approximately 25% seen once. The data also belong to a second study, concerning T cells of mothers and their children.

The sample taken for sequencing was blood. The receptors were gathered from a boy aged 5-17 years in good health.

V is TRBV7-9 and J is TRBJ2-1; no definite D call. Between the trimmed V and J ends, which lost 6 bases and 8 bases, there was a span of 8 bases. Germline V CDR1 and CDR2: SEHNR, FQNEAQ (reference sequence). This CDR3 region has 11 residues. DNA for the CDR3: TGTGCCAGCAGTCACGTGGATGAGCAGTTCTTC. This encodes CASSHVDEQFF.

The V gene is TRBV20-1, the J gene TRBJ2-4; D ambiguous. Per germline, CDR1 DFQATT and CDR2 SNEGSKA (reference sequence). V was shortened by 0 bases and J by 0 bases, with 9 bases between the two germline ends. This CDR3 is 15 amino acids long. The CDR3 reads CSARDGATAKNIQYF. The CDR3 nucleotides are TGCAGTGCTAGAGATGGTGCGACAGCCAAAAACATTCAGTACTTC.

This chain links TRBV20-1 with TRBJ1-1, with 8 positions matching TRBD1. CDR1 and CDR2 from the germline V gene are DFQATT and SNEGSKA (reference sequence). This CDR3 contains 12 residues. V was clipped by 5 bases and J by 5 bases; unmatched bases: 4. The CDR3 here is CSARQGLTEAFF. Here the CDR3 DNA reads TGCAGTGCTCGACAGGGGTTAACTGAAGCTTTCTTT.

The rearrangement joins TRBV11-1 to TRBJ2-7; TRBD2 matches at 9 bases. The germline gives CDR1 SGHAT, CDR2 FQDESV (reference sequence). The V gene end was trimmed by 2 bases and the J gene end by 2 bases; junction bases not matched to a gene: 13. The CDR3 sequence is 18 residues long. The CDR3 sequence: CASSLLIKAGGPTYEQYF. DNA for the CDR3: TGTGCCAGCAGCTTACTAATCAAGGCGGGAGGGCCCACCTACGAGCAGTACTTC.

The chain employs TRBV12-3 or TRBV12-4 and TRBJ2-2; D call uncertain. The CDR3 is made up of 16 amino acids. Trimming took off 3 bases at V and 2 bases at J, with 13 bases between the two ends. The CDR3 loop is CASSFYRQDNTGELFF. The CDR3 nucleotides are TGTGCCAGCAGTTTTTATAGGCAGGACAACACCGGGGAGCTGTTTTTT.

This clonotype showed up just once. The chain couples TRBV2 to TRBJ2-1; D possibly matches TRBD1 or TRBD2 (5 bases each). V lost 3 bases and J lost 10, with 16 bases in between. The CDR3 consists of 14 residues. CDR1 is SNHLY, CDR2 FYNNEI, per germline. As DNA, the CDR3 is TGTGCCAGCAGTGAGGACGGGGCGCCGGGCGAGCAGTTCTTC. Translating gives CASSEDGAPGEQFF.

A few counts support this clonotype. V and J are TRBV2 and TRBJ2-7, with a tentative D call TRBD2 (5 bases). Germline lookup yields CDR1 SNHLY and CDR2 FYNNEI. CDR3 length: 12 residues. V was cut by 6 bases and J by 3 bases, with 9 bases left in between. CDR3 loop: CASRGEVYEQYF. CDR3 bases: TGTGCCAGCAGGGGAGAGGTCTACGAGCAGTACTTC.

The CDR3 region is CSERAYNEQFF. CDR3 coding DNA: TGCAGCGAGAGGGCCTACAATGAGCAGTTCTTC. This chain connects TRBV29-1 to TRBJ2-1, with D perhaps matching TRBD2 (5 bases). The CDR3 has 11 residues. Trimming removed 7 bases at V and 2 bases at J, with 6 bases between. Germline CDR1 is SQVTM and CDR2 is ANQGSEA.

The V call is TRBV29-1, the J call TRBJ2-2, with TRBD2 matching over 10 bases. The V gene end was trimmed by 4 bases and the J gene end by 6 bases; junction bases not matched to a gene: 14. Germline CDR1 SQVTM, CDR2 ANQGSEA. The CDR3 has 17 amino acids. The CDR3 region is CSVGGLAGALRAGELFF. The CDR3 nucleotides are TGCAGCGTTGGAGGCCTAGCGGGAGCCTTGAGGGCCGGGGAGCTGTTTTTT.

The chain couples TRBV11-2 to TRBJ2-1; TRBD2 matches at 13 bases. With 4 bases clipped from V and 0 bases from J, the junction kept 9 bases outside the gene matches. The CDR3 covers 19 residues. Germline assignment: CDR1 SGHAT and CDR2 FQNNGV. CDR3: CASSSDGLAGDRSYNEQFF. The CDR3 nucleotides read TGTGCCAGCAGCTCAGACGGACTAGCGGGAGACCGCTCCTACAATGAGCAGTTCTTC.

The V call is TRBV18, the J call TRBJ2-5; 9 bases agree with TRBD1. The end of the DNA is better explained by TRBJ2-1, so the J call may be wrong. The length of the CDR3 is 16 residues. Per the germline V gene, CDR1 is KGHSH and CDR2 is LQKENI. The CDR3 reads CASSPMDRGLYHEQFF. As DNA, the CDR3 is TGTGCCAGCTCACCAATGGACAGGGGATTGTATCATGAGCAGTTCTTC.

V usage is TRBV12-3 or TRBV12-4 and J usage is TRBJ2-3; D is perhaps TRBD1 (6 bases). Trimming cost V 6 bases and J 3 bases, with 13 bases left between them. The CDR3 runs to 14 residues. This CDR3 is CASSRDTWTDTQYF. The DNA of the CDR3 is TGTGCCAGCAGCCGGGACACATGGACAGATACGCAGTATTTT.

The chain couples TRBV4-3 to TRBJ2-3, with D possibly being TRBD1 (6 bases). V was clipped by 3 bases and J by 1 base, with 17 bases between them. Germline CDR1 is LGHNA and CDR2 is YSLEER. This CDR3 spans 17 amino acids. This CDR3 reads CASSQGARTFGTDTQYF. The CDR3 nucleotides read TGCGCCAGCAGCCAGGGGGCGCGGACTTTCGGCACAGATACGCAGTATTTT.

The rearrangement links TRBV30 to TRBJ2-5, with D tentatively TRBD2 (5 bases). The V gene lost 1 base and the J gene lost 3 bases, with 12 bases spanning the gap. Germline CDR1 is GTSNPN and CDR2 is SVGIG (reference sequence). The CDR3 loop spans 14 amino acids. The CDR3 DNA reads TGTGCCTGGAGTGCGCGGGCACCGAAAGAGACCCAGTACTTC. Protein sequence: CAWSARAPKETQYF.

This clonotype was recorded a few times. At one boundary the junction diverges from the germline segment, which might be a read error. The genes are TRBV27 and TRBJ2-1, with D uncertain. The CDR3 loop spans 14 amino acids. Germline CDR1 is MNHEY and CDR2 is SMNVEV (reference sequence). The CDR3 reads CASGFRTAYNEQFF. CDR3 bases: TGTGCCAGCGGTTTCCGCACAGCTTACAATGAGCAGTTCTTC.

This rearrangement joins TRBV7-2 to TRBJ2-7, with a weak D call TRBD2 (5 bases). Trimming shortened V by 5 bases and J by 3 bases, and 14 bases separated the two germline ends. The CDR3 consists of 14 residues. Germline CDR1 SGHTA, CDR2 FQGNSA. CDR3 loop: CASSPPAGNYEQYF. The CDR3 DNA is TGTGCCAGCAGCCCCCCCGCCGGGAACTACGAGCAGTACTTC.

The chain couples TRBV10-3 to TRBJ1-1, with D possibly TRBD1 on 6 matching bases. Trimming shortened V by 3 bases and J by 4 bases, and 9 bases separated the two germline ends. The germline gives CDR1 ENHRY, CDR2 SYGVKD. The CDR3 sequence is 13 residues long. The CDR3 region has the DNA TGTGCCATCAGTGAACAGGGTGGCACTGAAGCTTTCTTT. This translates into CAISEQGGTEAFF.

The chain is built from TRBV30 and TRBJ2-7; D is uncertain. Looked up from germline, CDR1 is GTSNPN and CDR2 is SVGIG (reference sequence). Between the trimmed V and J ends, which lost 1 base and 1 base, there was a span of 5 bases. CDR3 size: 12 residues. The CDR3 sequence is CAWSARSYEQYF. Here the CDR3 DNA reads TGTGCCTGGAGTGCCCGATCCTACGAGCAGTACTTC.